The 24 T cell receptor beta chains below were found in one sample sequenced in a study of Ad26.COV2.S vaccination and SARS-CoV-2 variants listed by TCRdb under 2021. The library was obtained by the immunoSEQ multiplex PCR assay. TCRdb provides this immuneACCESS table in a form limited to in-frame rearrangements. Some clones are lacking; in checked studies, under half of them reflect an unresolved V gene, and why the rest are absent is not known. Present in this sample are 410,000 or so clones, around 93% of which were seen just once. The ten largest clones capture about 1.7% of the sample. The meaning of the sample's treatment or condition label: roughly 20 received Ad26.COV2.S at low or high dose, single or two shots; 5 received placebo; per-sample allocation not given. Repertoires of vaccine and placebo recipients were sequenced from samples taken on day 63 after the first injection. The input for sequencing was peripheral blood, taken in a trial of Ad26.COV2.S vaccine versus placebo. The receptors stem from a person aged 18-65 years who received the Ad26.COV2.S COVID-19 vaccine or a placebo.

This chain connects TRBV27 to TRBJ2-4; D might be TRBD1 (7 bases). The CDR3 consists of 11 residues. Deletions cut 5 bases from V and 9 bases from J, with 8 bases between. CDR1 is MNHEY, CDR2 SMNVEV, per germline (reference sequence). CDR3 loop: CASSQGGIQYF. In DNA form, the CDR3 reads TGTGCCAGCAGTCAGGGGGGCATTCAGTACTTC.

The genes are TRBV5-4 and TRBJ1-5, with 7 nucleotides matching TRBD1. V was clipped by 4 bases and J by 7 bases; unmatched bases: 8. Per the germline V gene, CDR1 is SGHNT and CDR2 is YYREEE (reference sequence). The CDR3 sequence is 14 residues long. This CDR3 is CASSPDRAGQPQHF. As DNA, the CDR3 is TGTGCCAGCAGCCCAGACAGGGCTGGCCAGCCCCAGCATTTT.

This clone has a single count. The V gene is TRBV7-8, the J gene TRBJ2-1, with D perhaps assigned TRBD1 or TRBD2 (6 bases each). Germline V gives CDR1 SGHVS, CDR2 FQNEAQ. V gave up 5 bases and J gave up 2 bases, with 19 bases separating them. This CDR3 comprises 17 residues. The CDR3 spells CASSPAAGGPTYNEQFF. The CDR3 coding sequence is TGTGCCAGCAGCCCAGCCGCCGGGGGCCCTACCTACAATGAGCAGTTCTTC.

The V and J genes are TRBV5-6 and TRBJ2-1; TRBD2 matches 9 bases. From germline, CDR1 is SGHDT and CDR2 YYEEEE. V lost 4 bases, J lost 8 bases, and 16 bases stayed unmatched. The CDR3 covers 17 residues. The CDR3 is CASSIPPARGGRDEQFF. The CDR3 region has the DNA TGTGCCAGCAGCATCCCTCCCGCGCGGGGGGGCCGGGATGAGCAGTTCTTC. The full variable domain, with the rest looked up from reference TRBV5-6 and TRBJ2-1, is DAGVTQSPTHLIKTRGQQVTLRCSPKSGHDTVSWYQQALGQGPQFIFQYYEEEERQRGNFPDRFSGHQFPNYSSELNVNALLLGDSALYLCASSIPPARGGRDEQFFGPGTRLTVL.

This clone appeared a single time. The V and J genes are TRBV12-3 or TRBV12-4 and TRBJ2-4, with D perhaps matching TRBD1 (6 bases). This CDR3 has 13 amino acids. V shed 3 bases and J shed 7 bases, with 10 bases lying between them. CDR3 region: CASSFTGSNIQYF. CDR3 nucleotides: TGTGCCAGCAGTTTTACAGGGTCTAACATTCAGTACTTC.

The J gene is TRBJ2-7, the V gene TRBV4-3; 7 bases match TRBD1. The ends lost 0 bases at V and 3 bases at J; junction bases unmatched: 8. CDR3 length equals 16 residues. Germline CDR1 reads LGHNA; CDR2 reads YSLEER. The CDR3 region is CASSQDYTGVGYEQYF. CDR3 nucleotide sequence: TGCGCCAGCAGCCAAGATTATACAGGGGTTGGCTACGAGCAGTACTTC.

V usage is TRBV6-5 and J usage is TRBJ1-4; TRBD1 aligns across 8 bases. Germline V lookup: CDR1 MNHEY, CDR2 SVGAGI. V shed 3 bases, J shed 4 bases, and the junction held 4 bases outside the gene matches. The CDR3 contains 15 residues. CDR3 DNA: TGTGCCAGCAGTTATAGGGGACAGGTTAATGAAAAACTGTTTTTT. Amino acids: CASSYRGQVNEKLFF.

The chain employs TRBV29-1 and TRBJ2-7; TRBD1 matches at 8 bases. Germline CDR1 is SQVTM and CDR2 is ANQGSEA. The CDR3 sequence is 13 residues long. V shed 6 bases, J shed 7 bases, and the junction held 11 bases outside the gene matches. As DNA, the CDR3 is TGCAGCGTGGCAGGACAGGGTTATACGGAGCAGTACTTC. Its translation is CSVAGQGYTEQYF.

For the CDR3, the DNA is TGTGCCAGCAGTCCCCGGGACGGAAATAATTCACCCCTCCACTTT. It codes for CASSPRDGNNSPLHF. The rearrangement uses TRBV6-6 and TRBJ1-6; tentatively, D is TRBD1 (5 bases). The CDR3 length is 15 residues. Per germline, CDR1 MNHNY and CDR2 SVGAGI (reference sequence). The ends were cut back, 5 bases at V and 5 bases at J, with 13 bases in the middle.

V usage is TRBV19 and J usage is TRBJ1-5; TRBD1 matches at 7 bases. Trimming at V came to 5 bases and at J to 7 bases, leaving 11 bases not matched to a gene. This CDR3 region has 15 residues. Germline V gives CDR1 LNHDA, CDR2 SQIVND (reference sequence). Here the CDR3 DNA reads TGTGCCAGTAGTGATCAAGGGGGCGCGCGGCAGCCCCAGCATTTT. This translates into CASSDQGGARQPQHF.

This clone was seen just once. The chain uses TRBV5-1 and TRBJ2-3; 8 nucleotides agree with TRBD1. Germline CDR1 reads SGHRS; CDR2 reads YFSETQ. Germline trimming cut 4 bases from V and 6 bases from J; bases unmatched to any gene: 10. The CDR3 runs to 15 residues. The CDR3 DNA reads as TGCGCCAGCAGCCTCAACGGACAGGGATGGGATACGCAGTATTTT. It encodes CASSLNGQGWDTQYF.

As concerns this clone: Other nucleotide sequences in the sample specify the same CDR3. The chain has TRBV2 and TRBJ1-1; D gene unclear. The germline V gene has CDR1 SNHLY and CDR2 FYNNEI. V lost 1 base, J lost 1 base, and 4 bases lay in between. CDR3 length equals 13 residues. CDR3 in DNA: TGTGCCAGCAGTGAAGACAGGAACACTGAAGCTTTCTTT. Its translation is CASSEDRNTEAFF.

This sequence joins TRBV19 and TRBJ1-5, with D hard to call. Trimming took off 5 bases at V and 0 bases at J, with 14 bases between the two ends. Germline CDR1 reads LNHDA; CDR2 reads SQIVND (reference sequence). The CDR3 consists of 16 residues. In nucleotides, the CDR3 is TGTGCCAGTAGTCGCCCGACGGCGAATAGCAATCAGCCCCAGCATTTT. Protein: CASSRPTANSNQPQHF.

The CDR3 sequence: CASSSRGAGPYNEQFF. DNA for the CDR3: TGTGCCAGCAGCTCGCGAGGAGCGGGGCCCTACAATGAGCAGTTCTTC. This sequence joins TRBV11-2 and TRBJ2-1; 7 nucleotides match TRBD2. This CDR3 spans 16 amino acids. CDR1 and CDR2 from the germline V gene are SGHAT and FQNNGV. V was pared by 4 bases and J by 2 bases, with 8 bases of the junction left unmatched.

The count of this clone is one. The rearrangement joins TRBV2 to TRBJ1-2; a possible D gene is TRBD1 (5 bases). Trimming stripped 5 bases from V and 4 bases from J, with 11 bases between. The CDR3 is made up of 13 amino acids. Germline loops: CDR1 SNHLY, CDR2 FYNNEI. As DNA, the CDR3 is TGTGCCAGCAGTTCCCCCGGGACCTATGGCTACACCTTC. This gives the protein CASSSPGTYGYTF.

The table lists this clone with a count of one. The chain employs TRBV7-2 and TRBJ2-5; no reliable D call. The V end lost 1 base, the J end lost 5 bases, and 14 bases lay between the germline ends. This CDR3 spans 15 amino acids. CDR1 SGHTA and CDR2 FQGNSA come from the germline V gene. The CDR3 reads CASSLGHRTQETQYF. In nucleotides, the CDR3 is TGTGCCAGCAGCTTAGGACACCGCACCCAGGAGACCCAGTACTTC.

This clone was counted between two and nine times. The chain combines TRBV9 with TRBJ2-2; no firm D call. The CDR3 runs 15 residues. In germline, CDR1 is SGDLS, CDR2 YYNGEE. The ends were cut back, 0 bases at V and 6 bases at J, with 12 bases in the middle. The chain's CDR3 is CASSVGLAAPGELFF. CDR3 bases: TGTGCCAGCAGCGTAGGATTAGCCGCTCCCGGGGAGCTGTTTTTT.

The table lists this clone with a count of one. V is TRBV27 and J is TRBJ2-7, with D possibly TRBD2 on 6 matching bases. The CDR3 sequence is 14 residues long. V dropped 8 bases and J dropped 2 bases, with 16 bases sitting between them. The germline V gene encodes CDR1 MNHEY and CDR2 SMNVEV (reference sequence). For the CDR3, the DNA is TGTGCCAGCTGGGAGCGGGTCCCGACCTACGAGCAGTACTTC. Protein product: CASWERVPTYEQYF.

The chain uses TRBV9 and TRBJ1-6; D is ambiguous. The length of the CDR3 is 14 residues. The V and J ends lost 1 base and 7 bases respectively, with 9 bases between them. Germline CDR1 SGDLS, CDR2 YYNGEE. CDR3 region: CASSVKGYNSPLHF. CDR3 DNA sequence: TGTGCCAGCAGCGTAAAAGGGTACAATTCACCCCTCCACTTT.

The chain links TRBV4-3 to TRBJ1-2, with D tentatively TRBD1 (5 bases). The CDR3 runs 15 residues. Germline CDR1 is LGHNA and CDR2 is YSLEER. Trimming shortened V by 0 bases and J by 4 bases, and 12 bases separated the two germline ends. The CDR3 region is CASSQDFTGGYGYTF. CDR3 DNA sequence: TGCGCCAGCAGCCAAGATTTCACGGGGGGCTATGGCTACACCTTC.

V is TRBV4-3 and J is TRBJ2-1, with 10 positions matching TRBD2. V lost 0 bases to trimming and J lost 10 bases; unmatched junction nucleotides: 6. Germline V gives CDR1 LGHNA, CDR2 YSLEER. This CDR3 has 15 amino acids. Here the CDR3 DNA reads TGCGCCAGCAGCCAAGACCCTAGCGGGGGTGGCGAGCAGTTCTTC. The encoded protein is CASSQDPSGGGEQFF.

The chain carries TRBV5-1 and TRBJ1-2, with D perhaps matching TRBD1 (5 bases). The V end lost 4 bases, the J end lost 4 bases, and 23 bases lay between the germline ends. The germline V gene has CDR1 SGHRS and CDR2 YFSETQ. This CDR3 contains 17 residues. The CDR3 region is CASSPLGGRGGLYGYTF. The CDR3 DNA reads as TGCGCCAGCAGCCCGCTTGGTGGTAGGGGAGGGCTCTATGGCTACACCTTC.

J is TRBJ1-2 and V is TRBV6-5, with D uncertain. Germline values: CDR1 MNHEY, CDR2 SVGAGI. This CDR3 is built from 14 residues. Trimming took 1 base from V and 2 from J, leaving 8 bases between them. The CDR3 protein is CASSYFPGNYGYTF. CDR3 nucleotide sequence: TGTGCCAGCAGTTACTTCCCGGGGAACTATGGCTACACCTTC.

The chain joins TRBV12-5 to TRBJ1-1; the D gene is possibly TRBD1 (5 bases). Deletions cut 6 bases from V and 0 bases from J, with 11 bases between. The CDR3 is made up of 14 amino acids. Germline CDR1 LGHNT, CDR2 FRNRAP. The CDR3 region has the DNA TGTGCTAGTGGCCTGGGGGTGGTGAACACTGAAGCTTTCTTT. Protein product: CASGLGVVNTEAFF.